The rows below give T cell receptor beta chains drawn from one sample of a study of blood T cell repertoires in COVID-19. Some clones are missing from TCRdb's copy, which holds only in-frame ones; the method was immunoSEQ multiplex PCR. The table lists about 180,000 clones, 70% to 90% of them singletons. The sample was peripheral blood. The receptor source for this set is a human donor with active or convalescent COVID-19. The donor label of this sample is uncertain. Each CDR3 is given with its conserved first and last residue. A D gene is named only where the DNA matches it firmly. A row's size may be missing; if present it is once, few, many or a size class.

J gene,V gene,clone size,D gene,CDR3 protein,CDR3 DNA
TRBJ1-1,TRBV19,.,.,CASSEQGTTEAFF,TGTGCCAGTAGTGAACAGGGTACCACTGAAGCTTTCTTT
TRBJ1-5,TRBV7-9,.,.,CASSLGGQPQHF,TGTGCCAGCAGCCTCGGGGGTCAGCCCCAGCATTTT
TRBJ1-4,TRBV11-2,.,.,CASSQGQSWSGKLFF,TGTGCCAGCAGCCAGGGTCAGTCCTGGTCCGGGAAACTGTTTTTT
TRBJ1-1,TRBV28,.,.,CASRFGQLNTEAFF,TGTGCCAGCCGTTTCGGACAGCTGAACACTGAAGCTTTCTTT
TRBJ2-3,TRBV2,.,TRBD2,CATALASPRDTQYF,TGTGCCACCGCACTAGCGTCCCCCCGGGATACGCAGTATTTT
TRBJ2-6,TRBV7-2,.,TRBD2,CAKAGPSGANVLTF,TGTGCCAAAGCGGGGCCCTCTGGGGCCAACGTCCTGACTTTC
TRBJ2-7,TRBV7-9,few,.,CASSLAYSSYEQYF,TGTGCCAGCAGCTTAGCGTACTCCTCCTACGAGCAGTACTTC
TRBJ1-2,TRBV30,.,.,CACIRDIGSYGYTF,TGTGCCTGTATCCGGGACATCGGTTCCTATGGCTACACCTTC
TRBJ2-3,TRBV13,.,.,CASSLVQREAQDTQYF,TGTGCCAGCAGCTTAGTGCAGCGAGAGGCCCAAGATACGCAGTATTTT
TRBJ1-3,TRBV10-2,.,.,CASTPQEPSGNTIYF,TGCGCCAGCACCCCACAGGAACCCTCTGGAAACACCATATATTTT
TRBJ2-5,TRBV2,once,.,CASSAGQETQYF,TGTGCCAGCAGTGCAGGGCAAGAGACCCAGTACTTC
TRBJ1-1,TRBV3-1/TRBV3-2,.,TRBD1,CASSQTWTGTKLGAEAFF,TGTGCCAGCAGCCAAACCTGGACAGGCACGAAGTTGGGAGCTGAAGCTTTCTTT
TRBJ1-3,TRBV6-5,.,.,CASRNGGSGNTIYF,TGTGCCAGCAGAAACGGGGGCTCTGGAAACACCATATATTTT
TRBJ2-3,TRBV28,.,TRBD2,CASSLASGRAGTDTQYF,TGTGCCAGCAGCCTGGCGAGCGGGAGGGCGGGCACAGATACGCAGTATTTT
TRBJ1-2,TRBV19,.,TRBD1,CASSKGDRPNYGYTF,TGTGCCAGTAGCAAGGGGGACAGGCCTAACTATGGCTACACCTTC
TRBJ2-2,TRBV3-1/TRBV3-2,.,TRBD2,CASSLGGVLGELFF,TGTGCCAGCAGCCTGGGAGGGGTTCTCGGGGAGCTGTTTTTT
TRBJ1-4,TRBV6-5,.,.,CASSPAGVEKLFF,TGTGCCAGCAGTCCTGCAGGGGTTGAAAAACTGTTTTTT
TRBJ2-5,TRBV11-2,.,TRBD2,CASSLGVNGRAGETQYF,TGTGCCAGCAGCTTAGGGGTTAACGGGAGGGCCGGAGAGACCCAGTACTTC
TRBJ1-2,TRBV2,.,.,CASSESLAGEGYTF,TGTGCCAGCAGTGAGAGTTTGGCAGGGGAAGGCTACACCTTC
TRBJ1-3,TRBV28,.,.,CASRRAGVAGNTIYF,TGTGCCAGCAGACGCGCAGGGGTTGCTGGAAACACCATATATTTT
TRBJ2-3,TRBV6-5,.,TRBD1,CASGQVPTDTQYF,TGTGCCAGTGGACAGGTACCCACAGATACGCAGTATTTT
TRBJ1-6,TRBV19,.,.,CASSSTWRPYNSPLHF,TGTGCCAGTAGCAGCACATGGAGACCTTATAATTCACCCCTCCACTTT
TRBJ2-2,TRBV30,few,.,CAWSTLVGGPGELFF,TGTGCCTGGAGTACCCTGGTGGGAGGACCCGGGGAGCTGTTTTTT
TRBJ2-1,TRBV19,.,.,CASSSGPSGEQFF,TGTGCCAGTAGCTCTGGTCCATCAGGGGAGCAGTTCTTC
TRBJ1-2,TRBV18,.,TRBD1,CASSPGAQGAEGYTF,TGTGCCAGCTCACCAGGGGCACAGGGGGCGGAAGGCTACACCTTC
TRBJ2-7,TRBV6-2/TRBV6-3,once,.,CASSFTPPGEQYF,TGTGCCAGCAGTTTTACCCCGCCGGGCGAGCAGTACTTC
TRBJ2-1,TRBV4-1,.,.,CASSQAEDYNEQFF,TGCGCCAGCAGCCAAGCGGAGGATTACAATGAGCAGTTCTTC
TRBJ2-7,TRBV19,.,.,CASSISREDGQYF,TGTGCCAGTAGTATAAGCCGGGAAGATGGGCAGTACTTC
TRBJ2-5,TRBV11-2,.,.,CASSLLTGGVETQYF,TGTGCCAGCAGCTTACTAACGGGGGGCGTCGAGACCCAGTACTTC
TRBJ2-5,TRBV28,.,.,CASSLFAGLSETQYF,TGTGCCAGCAGTTTATTCGCGGGGCTGAGTGAGACCCAGTACTTC
TRBJ2-1,TRBV7-8,.,TRBD2,CASSPVGGSQGEQFF,TGTGCCAGCAGCCCGGTGGGCGGGAGTCAGGGTGAGCAGTTCTTC
TRBJ2-7,TRBV5-6,.,TRBD2,CASSRGVRVGGEQYF,TGTGCCAGCAGCCGGGGGGTCAGGGTAGGAGGGGAGCAGTACTTC